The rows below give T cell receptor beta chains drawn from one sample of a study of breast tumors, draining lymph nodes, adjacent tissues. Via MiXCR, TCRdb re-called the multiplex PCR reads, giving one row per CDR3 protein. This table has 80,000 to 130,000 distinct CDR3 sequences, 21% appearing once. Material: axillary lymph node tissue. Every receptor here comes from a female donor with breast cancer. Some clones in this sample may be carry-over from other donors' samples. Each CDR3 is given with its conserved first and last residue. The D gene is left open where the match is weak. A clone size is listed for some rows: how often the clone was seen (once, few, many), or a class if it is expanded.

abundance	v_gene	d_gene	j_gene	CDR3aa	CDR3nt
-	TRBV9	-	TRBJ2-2	CASSVGSGSTGELFF	TGTGCCAGCAGCGTAGGTTCCGGTTCCACCGGGGAGCTGTTTTTT
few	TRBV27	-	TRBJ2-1	CASSLGTYNEQFF	TGTGCCAGCAGTCTCGGGACCTACAATGAGCAGTTCTTC
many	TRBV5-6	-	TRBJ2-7	CASSLGSGTYEQYF	TGTGCCAGCAGCTTAGGTTCAGGAACCTACGAGCAGTACTTC
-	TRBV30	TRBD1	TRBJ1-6	CAWSVGTGDFYNSPLHF	TGCGCCTGGAGTGTGGGAACAGGGGACTTTTATAATTCACCCCTCCACTTT
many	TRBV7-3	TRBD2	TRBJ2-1	CASSLMPGTSGGNNEQFF	TGTGCCAGCAGCTTAATGCCTGGGACTAGCGGGGGGAACAATGAGCAGTTCTTC
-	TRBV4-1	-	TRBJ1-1	CASSQDPVGGAAEAFF	TGCGCCAGCAGCCAAGATCCCGTTGGGGGGGCGGCTGAAGCTTTCTTT
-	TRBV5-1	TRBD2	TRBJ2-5	CASSPSLAGPQETQYF	TGCGCCAGCAGCCCTTCCCTAGCGGGGCCCCAAGAGACCCAGTACTTC
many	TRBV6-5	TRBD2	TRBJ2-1	CASSGLAGGPYYNEQFF	TGTGCCAGCAGTGGACTAGCGGGGGGCCCCTATTACAATGAGCAGTTCTTC
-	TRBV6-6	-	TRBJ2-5	CASSYAQETQYF	TGTGCCAGCAGTTACGCCCAAGAGACCCAGTACTTC
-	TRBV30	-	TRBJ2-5	CARTADLQETQYF	TGTGCCCGGACAGCCGATCTTCAAGAGACCCAGTACTTC
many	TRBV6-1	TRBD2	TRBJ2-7	CASSYKRDYLLAYEQYF	TGTGCCAGCAGTTACAAAAGGGACTACCTCTTGGCCTACGAGCAGTACTTC
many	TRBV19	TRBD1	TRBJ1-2	CASSSDRGRGGYTF	TGTGCCAGTAGTTCAGACAGGGGGCGAGGTGGCTACACCTTC
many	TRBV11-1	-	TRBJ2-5	CASMGEDRQETQYF	TGTGCCAGCATGGGGGAGGACAGACAAGAGACCCAGTACTTC
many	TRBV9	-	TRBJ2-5	CASSVSARAEETQYF	TGTGCCAGCAGCGTCAGTGCTCGGGCGGAGGAGACCCAGTACTTC
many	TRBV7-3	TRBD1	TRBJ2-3	CASSPGQGPTDTQYF	TGTGCCAGCAGCCCAGGACAGGGGCCCACAGATACGCAGTATTTT
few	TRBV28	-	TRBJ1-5	CASKRRDQPQHF	TGTGCCAGCAAGAGGAGGGATCAGCCCCAGCATTTT
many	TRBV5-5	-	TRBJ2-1	CASSPFVGANEQFF	TGTGCCAGCAGCCCCTTTGTAGGCGCCAATGAGCAGTTCTTC
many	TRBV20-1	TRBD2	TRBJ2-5	CSASPSGGGETQYF	TGCAGTGCTAGTCCCAGCGGGGGTGGGGAGACCCAGTACTTC
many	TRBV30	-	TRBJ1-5	CAWSAGRRQPQHF	TGTGCCTGGAGTGCGGGTAGGCGGCAGCCCCAGCATTTT
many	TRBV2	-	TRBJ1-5	CASSEVRGNQPQHF	TGTGCCAGCAGTGAAGTCAGGGGCAATCAGCCCCAGCATTTT
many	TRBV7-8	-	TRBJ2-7	CASSFLGQLTYEQYF	TGTGCCAGCAGCTTTCTTGGACAGTTAACGTACGAGCAGTACTTC
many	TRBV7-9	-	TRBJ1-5	CASSYGDNQPQHF	TGTGCCAGCAGCTACGGGGACAATCAGCCCCAGCATTTT
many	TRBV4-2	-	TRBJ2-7	CASSHATGRGPLEQYF	TGTGCCAGCAGCCACGCAACTGGGAGGGGGCCTTTGGAGCAGTACTTC
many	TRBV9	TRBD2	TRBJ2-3	CASSVGSGVVDTQYF	TGTGCCAGCAGCGTAGGGAGCGGGGTGGTAGATACGCAGTATTTT
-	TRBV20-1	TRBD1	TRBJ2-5	CSATRDRGQETQYF	TGCAGTGCGACCCGGGACAGGGGGCAAGAGACCCAGTACTTC
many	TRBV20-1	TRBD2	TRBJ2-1	CSARDNLAGRYNEQFF	TGCAGTGCTAGAGACAATTTAGCGGGAAGATACAATGAGCAGTTCTTC
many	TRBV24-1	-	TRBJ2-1	CATSDPRQSSYNEQFF	TGTGCCACCAGTGATCCCAGACAGAGCTCCTACAATGAGCAGTTCTTC
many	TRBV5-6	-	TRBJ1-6	CASSLAGQVNSPLHF	TGTGCCAGCAGCTTGGCCGGCCAGGTTAATTCACCCCTCCACTTT
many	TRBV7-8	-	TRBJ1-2	CASSPRGSYGYTF	TGTGCCAGCAGTCCGAGAGGGAGCTATGGCTACACCTTC
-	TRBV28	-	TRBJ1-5	CASGFRTDNSNQPQHF	TGTGCCAGCGGTTTCCGGACGGACAATAGCAATCAGCCCCAGCATTTT
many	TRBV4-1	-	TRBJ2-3	CASSQGGLIGGTDTQYF	TGCGCCAGCAGCCAAGGAGGGCTCATAGGGGGGACAGATACGCAGTATTTT
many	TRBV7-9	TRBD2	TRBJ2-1	CASSLDLTGGKLYNEQFF	TGTGCCAGCAGCTTAGACCTCACGGGGGGGAAATTATACAATGAGCAGTTCTTC
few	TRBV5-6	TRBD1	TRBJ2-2	CASSARDRNTGELFF	TGTGCCAGCAGCGCAAGGGACAGAAACACCGGGGAGCTGTTTTTT
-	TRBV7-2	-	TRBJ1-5	CASSPQRGLNQPQHF	TGTGCCAGCAGCCCACAGCGGGGCTTAAATCAGCCCCAGCATTTT
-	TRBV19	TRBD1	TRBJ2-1	CASSLTGTGSYNEQFF	TGTGCCAGTAGCCTTACCGGGACAGGGTCCTACAATGAGCAGTTCTTC
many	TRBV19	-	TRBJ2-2	CASSIIPNTGELFF	TGTGCCAGTAGTATAATACCGAACACCGGGGAGCTGTTTTTT
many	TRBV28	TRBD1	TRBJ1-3	CASSPPGQANGNTIYF	TGTGCCAGCAGCCCACCGGGACAGGCAAATGGAAACACCATATATTTT
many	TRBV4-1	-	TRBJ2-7	CASSQVGFYEQYF	TGCGCCAGCAGCCAAGTAGGCTTCTACGAGCAGTACTTC
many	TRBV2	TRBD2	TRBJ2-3	CASSDPSGGRGTDTQYF	TGTGCCAGCAGTGATCCCAGCGGGGGGAGGGGCACAGATACGCAGTATTTT
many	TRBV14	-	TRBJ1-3	CASSQYNGNTIYF	TGTGCCAGCAGCCAATATAACGGAAACACCATATATTTT
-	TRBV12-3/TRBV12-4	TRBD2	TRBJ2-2	CASSLRTSGRQHTGELFF	TGTGCCAGCAGTTTACGGACTAGCGGGAGACAGCATACCGGGGAGCTGTTTTTT
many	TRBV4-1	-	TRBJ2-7	CASSRVLDSGSYEQYF	TGCGCCAGCAGCCGAGTACTGGACAGTGGGTCCTACGAGCAGTACTTC
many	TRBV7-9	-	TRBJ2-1	CASSLATSSYNEQFF	TGTGCCAGCAGCTTAGCAACGAGCTCCTACAATGAGCAGTTCTTC
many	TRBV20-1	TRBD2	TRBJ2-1	CSATSGSFYNEQFF	TGCAGTGCTACTAGCGGGAGCTTCTACAATGAGCAGTTCTTC